This T cell receptor (beta chain) was observed in a study of cytomegalovirus exposure and HLA in healthy donors. With 5 bases clipped from V and 0 bases from J, the junction kept 2 bases outside the gene matches. The germline V gene encodes CDR1 MDHEN and CDR2 SYDVKM. This CDR3 has 15 residues. The PCR made use of 60 Vbeta and 13 Jbeta primers. Some clones are missing from TCRdb's copy, which holds only in-frame ones; the method was immunoSEQ multiplex PCR. Found here are more than 65,000 clones, 60% to 85% of them singletons; the top ten hold 5.5% to 6%. A note on this clone: The target antigen is unknown.

Study-level results: Sequencing had likely introduced a cluster of highly shared sequence variants as an artifact.

The chain couples TRBV28 to TRBJ1-5; 9 bases align to TRBD1. Material for sequencing was PBMCs. This receptor was identified in a man in his late teens or twenties in good health and CMV-seropositive. The CDR3 region is CASSTDRGSNQPQHF. The CDR3 nucleotides read TGTGCCAGCAGTACGGACAGGGGTAGCAATCAGCCCCAGCATTTT.